The TCR beta chain described here comes from a study of shared clonotypes between healthy human individuals. Germline V gene data show CDR1 as PRHDT and CDR2 as FYEKMQ (reference sequence). The CDR3 extends over 13 amino acids. Trimming took 5 bases from V and 0 from J, leaving 7 bases between them. The protocol was immunoSEQ multiplex PCR, while the TCRdb copy is restricted to in-frame clones and leaves out a portion. The sample carries over a million clones, 98% recorded once. Nashville, Tennessee was home to all donors, each a Caucasian adult. Input material: naive CD4+ T cells sorted from blood. Subset in this sample: CD45RA+ positively selected. The V gene is TRBV13, the J gene TRBJ1-1; D remains ambiguous. This TCR came from a man in his thirties or forties in good health. DNA of the CDR3: TGTGCCAGCAGCGCGGTTTTGAACACTGAAGCTTTCTTT. The encoded protein is CASSAVLNTEAFF.